This T cell receptor (beta chain) was sequenced in a study of identical twins. This clonotype has at least ten counts. TCRdb re-called the 5' RACE reads through MiXCR, storing one row per CDR3 protein. The table records 510,000 or so distinct CDR3 sequences, 12% to 15% of them present only once. Germline V gene lookup returns CDR1 SQVTM and CDR2 ANQGSEA. J lost 3 bases, V lost 6 bases, and 7 bases had no gene match. The CDR3 extends over 14 amino acids. These sequences were also reported in another study, on yellow fever vaccine responses in identical twins.

The J gene is TRBJ2-2, the V gene TRBV29-1, with TRBD1 matching 7 bases. Sequencing used CD4+ T cells sorted from blood. The sequence came from a woman aged 18-35 years in good health. The CDR3 here is CSVRGDRYTGELFF. The CDR3, as DNA: TGCAGCGTCCGTGGGGACAGATACACCGGGGAGCTGTTTTTT.